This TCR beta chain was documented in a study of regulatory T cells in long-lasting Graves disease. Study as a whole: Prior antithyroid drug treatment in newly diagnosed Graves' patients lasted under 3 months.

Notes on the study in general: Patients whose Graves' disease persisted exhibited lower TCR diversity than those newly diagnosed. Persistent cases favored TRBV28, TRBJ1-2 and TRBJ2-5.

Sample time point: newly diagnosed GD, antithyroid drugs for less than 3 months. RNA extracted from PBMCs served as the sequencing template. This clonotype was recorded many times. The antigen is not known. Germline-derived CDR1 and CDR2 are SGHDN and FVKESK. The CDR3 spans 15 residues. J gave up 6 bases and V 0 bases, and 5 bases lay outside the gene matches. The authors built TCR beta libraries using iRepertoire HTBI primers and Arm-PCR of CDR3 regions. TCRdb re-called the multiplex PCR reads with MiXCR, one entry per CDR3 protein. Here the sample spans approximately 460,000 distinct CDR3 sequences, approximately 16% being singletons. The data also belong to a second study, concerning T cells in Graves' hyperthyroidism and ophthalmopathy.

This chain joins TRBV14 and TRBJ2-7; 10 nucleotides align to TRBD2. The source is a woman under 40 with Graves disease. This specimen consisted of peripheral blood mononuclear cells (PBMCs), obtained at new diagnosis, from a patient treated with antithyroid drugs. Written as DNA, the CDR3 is TGTGCCAGCAGCCAAGACCTAGCGGGAGTTTCCGAGCAGTACTTC. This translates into CASSQDLAGVSEQYF.